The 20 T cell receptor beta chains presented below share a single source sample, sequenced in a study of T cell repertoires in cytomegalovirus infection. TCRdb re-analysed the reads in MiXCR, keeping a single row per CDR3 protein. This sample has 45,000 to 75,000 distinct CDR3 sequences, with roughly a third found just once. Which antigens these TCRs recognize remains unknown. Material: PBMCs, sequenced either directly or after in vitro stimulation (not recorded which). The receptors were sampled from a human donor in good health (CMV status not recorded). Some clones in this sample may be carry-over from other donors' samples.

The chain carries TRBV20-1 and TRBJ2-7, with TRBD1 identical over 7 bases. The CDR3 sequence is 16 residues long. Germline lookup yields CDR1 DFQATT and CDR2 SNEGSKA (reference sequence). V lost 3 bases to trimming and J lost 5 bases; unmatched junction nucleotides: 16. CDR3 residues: CSARTPRQGIRDEQYF. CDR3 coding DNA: TGCAGTGCTAGGACCCCCCGACAGGGTATCAGGGACGAGCAGTACTTC.

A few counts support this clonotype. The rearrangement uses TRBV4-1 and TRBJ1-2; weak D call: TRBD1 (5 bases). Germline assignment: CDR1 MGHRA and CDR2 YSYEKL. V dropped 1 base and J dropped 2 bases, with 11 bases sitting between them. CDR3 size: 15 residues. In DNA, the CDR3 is TGCGCCAGCAGCCAAGTCGGCAGGGTAAACTATGGCTACACCTTC. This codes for CASSQVGRVNYGYTF.

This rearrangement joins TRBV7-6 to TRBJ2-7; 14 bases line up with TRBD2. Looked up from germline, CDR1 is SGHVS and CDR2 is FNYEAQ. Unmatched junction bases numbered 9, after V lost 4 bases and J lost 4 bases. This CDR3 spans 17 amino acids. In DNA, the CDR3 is TGTGCCAGCAGCTCATCCGGGACTAGCGGGAGTGTATACGAGCAGTACTTC. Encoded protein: CASSSSGTSGSVYEQYF. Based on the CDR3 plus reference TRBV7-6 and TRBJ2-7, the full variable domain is GAGVSQSPRYKVTKRGQDVALRCDPISGHVSLYWYRQALGQGPEFLTYFNYEAQQDKSGLPNDRFSAERPEGSISTLTIQRTEQRDSAMYRCASSSSGTSGSVYEQYFGPGTRLTVT.

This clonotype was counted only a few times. CDR3 coding DNA: TGTGCCAGTACCACCTCCCGGGGTTCCAAAAACATTCAGTACTTC. This sequence encodes CASTTSRGSKNIQYF. J is TRBJ2-4 and V is TRBV19; a possible D gene is TRBD2 (5 bases). CDR3 length: 15 amino acids. The germline CDR1 and CDR2 sequences are LNHDA and SQIVND (reference sequence). Trimming stripped 7 bases from V and 2 bases from J, with 15 bases between.

The CDR3 region is CASSETGAPNEKLFF. CDR3 bases: TGCGCCAGCAGCGAAACAGGGGCCCCTAATGAAAAACTGTTTTTT. The chain carries TRBV5-1 and TRBJ1-4, with 7 positions matching TRBD1. CDR3 length: 15 amino acids. Looked up from germline, CDR1 is SGHRS and CDR2 is YFSETQ. The J segment lost 3 bases and the V segment lost 4 bases, leaving 6 bases of the junction unmatched.

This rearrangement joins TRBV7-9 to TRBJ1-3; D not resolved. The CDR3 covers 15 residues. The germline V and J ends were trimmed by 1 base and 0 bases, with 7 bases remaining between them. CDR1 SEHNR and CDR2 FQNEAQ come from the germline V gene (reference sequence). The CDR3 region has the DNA TGTGCCAGCAGCTTAGGTGATAGCTCTGGAAACACCATATATTTT. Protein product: CASSLGDSSGNTIYF.

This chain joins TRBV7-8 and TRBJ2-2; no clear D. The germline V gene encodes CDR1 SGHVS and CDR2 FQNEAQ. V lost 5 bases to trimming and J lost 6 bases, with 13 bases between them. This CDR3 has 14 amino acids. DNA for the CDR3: TGTGCCAGCAGCGCATTACCGGATTCCGGGGAGCTGTTTTTT. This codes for CASSALPDSGELFF.

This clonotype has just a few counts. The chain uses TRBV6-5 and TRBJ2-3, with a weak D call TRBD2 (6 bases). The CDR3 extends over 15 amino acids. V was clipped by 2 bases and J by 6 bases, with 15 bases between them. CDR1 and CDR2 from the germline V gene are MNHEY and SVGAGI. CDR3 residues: CASSYVGGGRDTQYF. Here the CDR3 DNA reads TGTGCCAGCAGTTACGTCGGGGGAGGTAGGGATACGCAGTATTTT.

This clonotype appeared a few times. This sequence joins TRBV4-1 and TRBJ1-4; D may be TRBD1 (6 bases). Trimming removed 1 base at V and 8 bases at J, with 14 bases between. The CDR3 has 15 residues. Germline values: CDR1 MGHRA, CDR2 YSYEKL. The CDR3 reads CASSQAAGQNEKLFF. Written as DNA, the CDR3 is TGCGCCAGCAGCCAAGCGGCAGGACAGAACGAAAAACTGTTTTTT.

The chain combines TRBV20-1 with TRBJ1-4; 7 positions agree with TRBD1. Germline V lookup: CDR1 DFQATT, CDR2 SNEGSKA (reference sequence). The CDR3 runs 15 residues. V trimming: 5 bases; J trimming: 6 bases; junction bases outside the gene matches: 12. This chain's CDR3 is CSAENRGHLDEKLFF. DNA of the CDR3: TGCAGTGCTGAAAACAGGGGACACCTAGATGAAAAACTGTTTTTT.

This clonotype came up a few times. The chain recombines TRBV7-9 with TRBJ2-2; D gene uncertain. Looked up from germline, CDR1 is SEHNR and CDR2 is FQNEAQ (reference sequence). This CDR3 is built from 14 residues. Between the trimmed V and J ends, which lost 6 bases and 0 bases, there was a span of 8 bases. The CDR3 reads CASRSSSNTGELFF. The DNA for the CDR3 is TGTGCCAGCAGATCTAGTTCGAACACCGGGGAGCTGTTTTTT.

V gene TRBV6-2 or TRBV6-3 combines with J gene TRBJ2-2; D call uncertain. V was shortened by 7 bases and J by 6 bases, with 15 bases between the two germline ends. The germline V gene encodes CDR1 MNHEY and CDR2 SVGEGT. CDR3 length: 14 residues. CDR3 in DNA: TGTGCCAGCAAGATAACGAGTCGATCCGGGGAGCTGTTTTTT. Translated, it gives CASKITSRSGELFF.

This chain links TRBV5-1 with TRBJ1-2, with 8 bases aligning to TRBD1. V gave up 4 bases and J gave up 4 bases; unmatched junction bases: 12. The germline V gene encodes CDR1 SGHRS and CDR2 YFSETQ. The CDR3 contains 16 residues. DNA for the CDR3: TGCGCCAGCAGCATATGGACAGGGCCCTCCGGCTATGGCTACACCTTC. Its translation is CASSIWTGPSGYGYTF.

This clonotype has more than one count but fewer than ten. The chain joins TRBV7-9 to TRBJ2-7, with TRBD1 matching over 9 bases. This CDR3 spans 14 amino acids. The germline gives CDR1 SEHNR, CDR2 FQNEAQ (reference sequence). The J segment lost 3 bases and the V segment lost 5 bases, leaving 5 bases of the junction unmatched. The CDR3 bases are TGTGCCAGCAGCCCGGGACAGGGCCTCTACGAGCAGTACTTC. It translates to CASSPGQGLYEQYF.

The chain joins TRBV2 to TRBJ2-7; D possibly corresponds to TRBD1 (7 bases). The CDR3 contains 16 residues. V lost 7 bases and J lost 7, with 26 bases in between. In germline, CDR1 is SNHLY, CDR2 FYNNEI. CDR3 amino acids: CASTVFLAGQGGEQYF. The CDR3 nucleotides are TGTGCCAGCACCGTCTTCTTGGCTGGCCAGGGGGGTGAGCAGTACTTC. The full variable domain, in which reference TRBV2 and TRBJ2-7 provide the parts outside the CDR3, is EPEVTQTPSHQVTQMGQEVILRCVPISNHLYFYWYRQILGQKVEFLVSFYNNEISEKSEIFDDQFSVERPDGSNFTLKIRSTKLEDSAMYFCASTVFLAGQGGEQYFGPGTRLTVT.

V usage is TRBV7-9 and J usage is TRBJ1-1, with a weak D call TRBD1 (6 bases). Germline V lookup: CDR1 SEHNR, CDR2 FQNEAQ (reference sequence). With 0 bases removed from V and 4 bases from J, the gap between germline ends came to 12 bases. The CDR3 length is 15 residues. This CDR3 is CASSLADRTGTEAFF. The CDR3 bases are TGTGCCAGCAGCTTAGCCGACAGGACGGGCACTGAAGCTTTCTTT.

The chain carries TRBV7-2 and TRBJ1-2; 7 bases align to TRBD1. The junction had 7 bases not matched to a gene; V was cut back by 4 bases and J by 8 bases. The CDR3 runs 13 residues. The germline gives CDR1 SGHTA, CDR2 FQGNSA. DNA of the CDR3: TGTGCCAGCAGCTCGGACAGGCGGGACGGCTACACCTTC. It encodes CASSSDRRDGYTF.

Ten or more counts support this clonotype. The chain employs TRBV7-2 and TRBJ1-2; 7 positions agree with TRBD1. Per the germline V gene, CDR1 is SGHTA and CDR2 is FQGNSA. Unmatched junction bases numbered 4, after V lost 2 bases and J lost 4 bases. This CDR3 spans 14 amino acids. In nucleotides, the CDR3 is TGTGCCAGCAGCTTAATGGGACAGAGCTATGGCTACACCTTC. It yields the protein CASSLMGQSYGYTF.

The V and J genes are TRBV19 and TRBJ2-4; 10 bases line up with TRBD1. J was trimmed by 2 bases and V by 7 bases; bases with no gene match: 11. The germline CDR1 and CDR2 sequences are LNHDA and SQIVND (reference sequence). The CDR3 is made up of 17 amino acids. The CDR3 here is CASTNPETGGPKNIQYF. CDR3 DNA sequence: TGTGCCAGTACTAATCCCGAGACAGGGGGCCCCAAAAACATTCAGTACTTC.

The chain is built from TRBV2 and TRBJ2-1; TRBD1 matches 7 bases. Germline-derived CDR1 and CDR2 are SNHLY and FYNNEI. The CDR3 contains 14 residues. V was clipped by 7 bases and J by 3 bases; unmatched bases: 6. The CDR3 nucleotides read TGTGCCAGCAACGAGGGGGCGATCTACAATGAGCAGTTCTTC. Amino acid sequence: CASNEGAIYNEQFF. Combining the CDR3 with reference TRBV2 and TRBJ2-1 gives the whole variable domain EPEVTQTPSHQVTQMGQEVILRCVPISNHLYFYWYRQILGQKVEFLVSFYNNEISEKSEIFDDQFSVERPDGSNFTLKIRSTKLEDSAMYFCASNEGAIYNEQFFGPGTRLTVL.